This T cell receptor (beta chain) originates from a study of radiation and T cells in renal cell carcinoma. Points from the study as a whole: Top tumor clonotypes rose in blood 2 weeks post-radiation, then contracted.

CDR3 size: 15 residues. The V segment lost 6 bases and the J segment 4 bases; nucleotides outside the gene matches: 8. CDR1 MNHEY and CDR2 SVGAGI come from the germline V gene. TCRdb's copy holds only in-frame clones and misses some; the assay was immunoSEQ multiplex PCR. The sample lists fewer than 80,000 clones, around four fifths occurring once. Regarding time point: blood 4 weeks post-SBRT, at nephrectomy. Treatment here: 15 Gy SBRT to primary tumor, nephrectomy 4 weeks later. Nephrectomy followed 15 Gy stereotactic body radiation by 4 weeks. Worth noting for this clone: Its antigen is unknown.

Sample: blood, taken from a patient whose treatment included radiotherapy and nephrectomy. This clonotype was sampled from a woman aged 60 to 75 with renal cell carcinoma. The J gene is TRBJ2-1, the V gene TRBV6-5, with 8 bases identical to TRBD1. DNA for the CDR3: TGTGCCAGCAGCCCCTGGGGGGACAGGTACAATGAGCAGTTCTTC. It translates to CASSPWGDRYNEQFF.